This T cell receptor (beta chain) was sequenced during a study of PD-1 blockade in classical Hodgkin lymphoma. Some clones are missing from TCRdb's copy, which holds only in-frame ones; the method was immunoSEQ multiplex PCR. Of 20,000 to 25,000 clones in the sample, 60% to 80% are singletons; the top ten hold roughly 7%. Time point in this sample: cycle 4 day 1 (C4D1), after five to seven weeks of nivolumab. Every patient was affected by relapse after autologous stem cell transplantation, while exposure to brentuximab vedotin was not uniform. The germline gives CDR1 SNHLY, CDR2 FYNNEI. The CDR3 is made up of 13 amino acids. The V end was cut by 7 bases, the J end by 0 bases, with 10 bases between.

Here the sequenced sample was peripheral blood mononuclear cells (PBMCs), taken before the fourth cycle of nivolumab. The J gene is TRBJ2-7, the V gene TRBV2; the D is unclear. The TCR sequence derives from a human donor with classical Hodgkin lymphoma. This CDR3 is CASIGRSSYEQYF. The CDR3 nucleotides read TGTGCCAGCATAGGGCGTAGCTCCTACGAGCAGTACTTC.